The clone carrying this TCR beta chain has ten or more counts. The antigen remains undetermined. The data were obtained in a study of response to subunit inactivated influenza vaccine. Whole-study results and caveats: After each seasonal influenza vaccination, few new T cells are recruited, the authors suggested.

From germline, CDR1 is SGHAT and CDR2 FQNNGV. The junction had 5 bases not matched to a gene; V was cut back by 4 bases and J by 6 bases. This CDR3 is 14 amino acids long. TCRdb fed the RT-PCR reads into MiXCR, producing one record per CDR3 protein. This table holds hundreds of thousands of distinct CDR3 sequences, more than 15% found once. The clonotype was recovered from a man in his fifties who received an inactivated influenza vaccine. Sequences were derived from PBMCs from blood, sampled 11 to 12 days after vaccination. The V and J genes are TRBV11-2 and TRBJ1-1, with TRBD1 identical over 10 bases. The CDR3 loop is CASSSGGTGAEAFF. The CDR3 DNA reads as TGTGCCAGCAGCTCTGGGGGGACAGGGGCTGAAGCTTTCTTT.